Here is one TCR beta chain with its context. Germline V lookup: CDR1 SGDLS, CDR2 YYNGEE. The CDR3 length is 15 residues. V lost 0 bases and J 0 bases, leaving 7 bases between the germline ends. These data belong to a study of cytomegalovirus exposure and HLA in healthy donors. The study ran its PCR with 60 Vbeta and 13 Jbeta primers. Generated by immunoSEQ multiplex PCR, the TCRdb table keeps only in-frame clones and is missing some. The sample includes approximately 220,000 clones, approximately 78% seen only once; the top ten take roughly 3.1%. J is TRBJ1-3 and V is TRBV9; no definite D call. The TCR comes from a man between 25 and 39 years old in good health and CMV-seronegative. The specimen was PBMCs. CDR3: CASSVEPSSGNTIYF. The DNA for the CDR3 is TGTGCCAGCAGCGTAGAACCCAGCTCTGGAAACACCATATATTTT.